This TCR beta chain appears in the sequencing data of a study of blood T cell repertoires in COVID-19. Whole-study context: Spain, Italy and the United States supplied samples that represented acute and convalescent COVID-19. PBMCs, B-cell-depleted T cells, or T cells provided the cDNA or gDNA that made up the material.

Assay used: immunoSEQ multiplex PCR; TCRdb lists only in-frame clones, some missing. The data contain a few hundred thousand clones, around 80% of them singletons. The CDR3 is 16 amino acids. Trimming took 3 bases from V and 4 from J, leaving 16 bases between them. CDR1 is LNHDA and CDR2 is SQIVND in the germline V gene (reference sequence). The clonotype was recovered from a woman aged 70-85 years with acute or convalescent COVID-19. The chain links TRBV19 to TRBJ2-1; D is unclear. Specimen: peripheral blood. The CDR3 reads CASSISRSSWYNEQFF. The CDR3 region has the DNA TGTGCCAGTAGTATTAGCCGCTCTAGTTGGTACAATGAGCAGTTCTTC.